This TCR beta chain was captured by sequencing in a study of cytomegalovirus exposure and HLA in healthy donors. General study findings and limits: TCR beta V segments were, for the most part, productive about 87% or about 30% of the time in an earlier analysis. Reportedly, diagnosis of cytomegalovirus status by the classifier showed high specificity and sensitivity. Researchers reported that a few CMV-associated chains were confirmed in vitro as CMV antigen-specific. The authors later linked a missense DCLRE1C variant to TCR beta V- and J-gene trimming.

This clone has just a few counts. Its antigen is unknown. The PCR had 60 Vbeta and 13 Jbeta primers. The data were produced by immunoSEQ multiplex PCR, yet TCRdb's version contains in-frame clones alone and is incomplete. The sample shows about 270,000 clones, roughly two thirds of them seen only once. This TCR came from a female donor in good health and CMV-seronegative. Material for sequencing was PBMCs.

For the CDR3, the DNA is TGTGCCAGCAGTTTCCAGGGGTTCGCAGATACGCAGTATTTT. Translation: CASSFQGFADTQYF. V and J are TRBV6-5 and TRBJ2-3, with D possibly TRBD1 on 6 matching bases. Trimming took off 4 bases at V and 4 bases at J, with 12 bases between the two ends. Looked up from germline, CDR1 is MNHEY and CDR2 is SVGAGI. CDR3 length: 14 residues.